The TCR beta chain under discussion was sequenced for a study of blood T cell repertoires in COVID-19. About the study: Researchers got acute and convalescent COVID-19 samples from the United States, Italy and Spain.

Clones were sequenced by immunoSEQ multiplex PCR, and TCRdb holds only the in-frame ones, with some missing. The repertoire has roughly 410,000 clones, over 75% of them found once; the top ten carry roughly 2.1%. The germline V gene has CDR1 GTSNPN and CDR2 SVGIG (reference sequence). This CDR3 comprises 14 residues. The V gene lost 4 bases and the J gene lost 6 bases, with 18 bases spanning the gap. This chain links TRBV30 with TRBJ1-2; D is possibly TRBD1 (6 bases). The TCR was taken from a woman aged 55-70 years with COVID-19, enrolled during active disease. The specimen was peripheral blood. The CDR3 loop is CAWTIPNRDNGYTF. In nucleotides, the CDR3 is TGTGCCTGGACGATACCCAACCGGGACAATGGCTACACCTTC.